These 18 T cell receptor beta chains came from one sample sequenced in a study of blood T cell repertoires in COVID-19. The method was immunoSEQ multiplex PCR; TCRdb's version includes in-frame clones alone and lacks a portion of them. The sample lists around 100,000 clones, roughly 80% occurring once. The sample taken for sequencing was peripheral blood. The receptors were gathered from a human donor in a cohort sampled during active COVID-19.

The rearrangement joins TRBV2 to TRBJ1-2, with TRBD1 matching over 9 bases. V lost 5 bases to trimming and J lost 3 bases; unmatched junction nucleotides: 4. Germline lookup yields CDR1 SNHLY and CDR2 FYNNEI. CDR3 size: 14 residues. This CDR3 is CASSRGQGDYGYTF. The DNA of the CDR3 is TGTGCCAGCAGTCGGGGACAGGGAGACTATGGCTACACCTTC. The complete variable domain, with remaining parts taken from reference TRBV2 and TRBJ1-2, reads EPEVTQTPSHQVTQMGQEVILRCVPISNHLYFYWYRQILGQKVEFLVSFYNNEISEKSEIFDDQFSVERPDGSNFTLKIRSTKLEDSAMYFCASSRGQGDYGYTFGSGTRLTVV.

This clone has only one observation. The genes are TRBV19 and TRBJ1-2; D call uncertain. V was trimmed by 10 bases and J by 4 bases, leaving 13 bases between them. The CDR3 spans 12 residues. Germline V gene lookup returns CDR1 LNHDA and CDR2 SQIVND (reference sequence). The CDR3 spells CATYSLAYGYTF. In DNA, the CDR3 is TGTGCCACCTATAGCTTAGCCTATGGCTACACCTTC. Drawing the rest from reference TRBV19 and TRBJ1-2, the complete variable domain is DGGITQSPKYLFRKEGQNVTLSCEQNLNHDAMYWYRQDPGQGLRLIYYSQIVNDFQKGDIAEGYSVSREKKESFPLTVTSAQKNPTAFYLCATYSLAYGYTFGSGTRLTVV.

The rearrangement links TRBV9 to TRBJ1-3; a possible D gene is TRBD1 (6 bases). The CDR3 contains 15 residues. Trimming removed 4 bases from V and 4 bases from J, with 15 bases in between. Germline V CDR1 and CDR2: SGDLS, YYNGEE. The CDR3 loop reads CASSPPQGTGNTIYF. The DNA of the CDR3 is TGTGCCAGCAGCCCCCCACAGGGTACCGGAAACACCATATATTTT.

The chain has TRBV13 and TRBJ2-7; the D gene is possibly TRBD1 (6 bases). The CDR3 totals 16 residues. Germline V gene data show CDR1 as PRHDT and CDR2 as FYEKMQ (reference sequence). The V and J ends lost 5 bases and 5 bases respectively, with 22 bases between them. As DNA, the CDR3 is TGTGCCAGCAGCCAGGGACACTCACGGGTGTTGAACGAGCAGTACTTC. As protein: CASSQGHSRVLNEQYF. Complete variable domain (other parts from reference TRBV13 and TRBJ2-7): AAGVIQSPRHLIKEKRETATLKCYPIPRHDTVYWYQQGPGQDPQFLISFYEKMQSDKGSIPDRFSAQQFSDYHSELNMSSLELGDSALYFCASSQGHSRVLNEQYFGPGTRLTVT.

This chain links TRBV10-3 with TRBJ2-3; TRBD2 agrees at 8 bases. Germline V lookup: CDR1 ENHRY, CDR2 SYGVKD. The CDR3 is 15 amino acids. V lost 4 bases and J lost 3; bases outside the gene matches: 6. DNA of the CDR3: TGTGCCATCAGTGTTCCGGGGGGGAAGACAGATACGCAGTATTTT. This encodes CAISVPGGKTDTQYF.

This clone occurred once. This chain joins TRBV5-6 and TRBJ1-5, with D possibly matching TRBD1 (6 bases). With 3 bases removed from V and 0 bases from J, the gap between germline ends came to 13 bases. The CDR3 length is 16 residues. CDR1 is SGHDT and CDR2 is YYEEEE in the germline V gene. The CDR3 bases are TGTGCCAGCAGCTCCAACAGCAGGGGTAGCAATCAGCCCCAGCATTTT. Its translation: CASSSNSRGSNQPQHF.

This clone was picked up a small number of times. The CDR3 sequence is CASSLVVAGGAETQYF. The DNA for the CDR3 is TGTGCCAGCAGCTTGGTGGTAGCGGGGGGTGCGGAGACCCAGTACTTC. V and J are TRBV5-8 and TRBJ2-5; TRBD2 aligns across 10 bases. CDR1 is SGHTS and CDR2 is YDEGEE in the germline V gene. CDR3 length: 16 residues. The J segment lost 5 bases and the V segment lost 0 bases, leaving 7 bases of the junction unmatched.

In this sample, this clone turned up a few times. The CDR3 nucleotides are TGTGCCAGCATCATCGGTACAGCAAACACTGAAGCTTTCTTT. It is translated as CASIIGTANTEAFF. The J gene is TRBJ1-1, the V gene TRBV7-8; D remains ambiguous. Germline CDR1 reads SGHVS; CDR2 reads FQNEAQ. CDR3 length equals 14 residues. V lost 7 bases to trimming and J lost 2 bases, with 14 bases between them.

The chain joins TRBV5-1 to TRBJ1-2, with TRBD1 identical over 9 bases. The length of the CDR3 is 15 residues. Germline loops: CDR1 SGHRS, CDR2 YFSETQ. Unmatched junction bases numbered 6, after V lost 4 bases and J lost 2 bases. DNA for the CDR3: TGCGCCAGCAGCCCAGGGGGGACAGGGAACTATGGCTACACCTTC. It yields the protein CASSPGGTGNYGYTF.

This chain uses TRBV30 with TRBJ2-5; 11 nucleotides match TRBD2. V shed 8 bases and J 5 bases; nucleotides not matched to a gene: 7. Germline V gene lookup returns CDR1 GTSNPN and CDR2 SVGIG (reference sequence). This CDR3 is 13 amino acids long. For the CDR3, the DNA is TGTGCCAGCCATAGCGGGGGGGCGGAGACCCAGTACTTC. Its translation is CASHSGGAETQYF.

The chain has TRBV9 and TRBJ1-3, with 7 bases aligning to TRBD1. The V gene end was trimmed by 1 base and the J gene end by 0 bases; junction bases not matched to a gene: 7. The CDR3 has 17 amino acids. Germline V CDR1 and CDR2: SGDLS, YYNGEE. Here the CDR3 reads CASSVRAGGSSGNTIYF. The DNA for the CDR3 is TGTGCCAGCAGCGTAAGGGCAGGGGGAAGCTCTGGAAACACCATATATTTT.

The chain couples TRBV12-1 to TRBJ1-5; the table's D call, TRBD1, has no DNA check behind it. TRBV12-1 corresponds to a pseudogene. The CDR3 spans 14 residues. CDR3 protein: CAGQGSCCNQPQHF. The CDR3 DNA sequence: TGTGCCGGACAGGGTAGTTGTTGCAATCAGCCCCAGCATTTT.

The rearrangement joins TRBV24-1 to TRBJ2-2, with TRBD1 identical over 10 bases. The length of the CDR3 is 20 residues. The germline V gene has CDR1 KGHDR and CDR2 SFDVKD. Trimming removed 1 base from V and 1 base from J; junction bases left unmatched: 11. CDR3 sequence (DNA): TGTGCCACCAGTGATTTTGACAGGGGGCGAGTCCAAGGGAACACCGGGGAGCTGTTTTTT. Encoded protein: CATSDFDRGRVQGNTGELFF.

CDR3: CASSPQTGHTEAFF. The CDR3 region has the DNA TGTGCCAGCTCACCACAGACAGGGCACACTGAAGCTTTCTTT. The chain links TRBV18 to TRBJ1-1, with 7 bases matching TRBD1. With V trimmed by 1 base and J by 3 bases, 2 bases remained unmatched. Looked up from germline, CDR1 is KGHSH and CDR2 is LQKENI. This CDR3 has 14 amino acids.

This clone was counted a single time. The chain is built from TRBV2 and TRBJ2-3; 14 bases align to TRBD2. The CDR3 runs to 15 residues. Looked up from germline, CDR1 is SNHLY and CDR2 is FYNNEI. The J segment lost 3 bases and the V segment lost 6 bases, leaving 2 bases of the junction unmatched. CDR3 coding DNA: TGTGCCAGCAGAAGACTAGCGGGGGGGACAGATACGCAGTATTTT. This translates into CASRRLAGGTDTQYF.

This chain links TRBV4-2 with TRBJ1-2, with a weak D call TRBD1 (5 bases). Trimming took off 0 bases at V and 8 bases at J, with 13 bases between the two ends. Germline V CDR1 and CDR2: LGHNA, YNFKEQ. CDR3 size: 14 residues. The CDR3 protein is CASSQDGRVGGYTF. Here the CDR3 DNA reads TGTGCCAGCAGCCAAGATGGCAGGGTGGGAGGCTACACCTTC.

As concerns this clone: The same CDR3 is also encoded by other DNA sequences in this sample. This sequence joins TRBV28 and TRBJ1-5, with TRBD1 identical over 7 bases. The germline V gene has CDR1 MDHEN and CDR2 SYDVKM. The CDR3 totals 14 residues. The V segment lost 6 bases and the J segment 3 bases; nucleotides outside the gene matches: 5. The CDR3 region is CASSRGGDNQPQHF. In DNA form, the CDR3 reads TGTGCCAGCAGCCGAGGGGGCGACAATCAGCCCCAGCATTTT.

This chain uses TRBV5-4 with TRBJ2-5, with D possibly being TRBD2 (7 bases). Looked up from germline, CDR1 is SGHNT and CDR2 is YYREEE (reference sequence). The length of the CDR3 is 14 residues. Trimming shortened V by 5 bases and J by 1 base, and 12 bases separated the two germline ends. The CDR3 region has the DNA TGTGCCAGCAGGGGGGCGGGGGCCCAAGAGACCCAGTACTTC. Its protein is CASRGAGAQETQYF.